Here is one TCR beta chain with its context. Sequence at one end of the junction differs from germline and may be a read error. This sample is part of a study of OX40 agonist ivuxolimab in advanced cancers. Study as a whole: Head and neck, renal cell, melanoma or hepatocellular carcinoma were the cancers that dose-escalation patients had. Eligibility admitted prior anti-PD-1, anti-PD-L1 or anti-CTLA-4 therapy; around 38% had some. The study reported partial responses in three patients: one hepatocellular carcinoma, two cutaneous melanoma.

The germline V gene encodes CDR1 MDHEN and CDR2 SYDVKM. This CDR3 region has 11 residues. TCRdb's table, derived via immunoSEQ multiplex PCR, lists solely in-frame clones and lacks some. The table includes about 46,000 clones, 88% detected once. The rearrangement uses TRBV28 and TRBJ1-1; D is unresolved. Source: CD4+ or CD8+ T cells sorted from blood, taken in a trial of the OX40 agonist ivuxolimab. This TCR was recovered from an adult with an advanced solid tumor such as melanoma, head and neck, liver or kidney cancer. In DNA, the CDR3 is TGTGCCAGCAGTCTATGGGGTGAAGCTTTCTTT. It specifies CASSLWGEAFF.